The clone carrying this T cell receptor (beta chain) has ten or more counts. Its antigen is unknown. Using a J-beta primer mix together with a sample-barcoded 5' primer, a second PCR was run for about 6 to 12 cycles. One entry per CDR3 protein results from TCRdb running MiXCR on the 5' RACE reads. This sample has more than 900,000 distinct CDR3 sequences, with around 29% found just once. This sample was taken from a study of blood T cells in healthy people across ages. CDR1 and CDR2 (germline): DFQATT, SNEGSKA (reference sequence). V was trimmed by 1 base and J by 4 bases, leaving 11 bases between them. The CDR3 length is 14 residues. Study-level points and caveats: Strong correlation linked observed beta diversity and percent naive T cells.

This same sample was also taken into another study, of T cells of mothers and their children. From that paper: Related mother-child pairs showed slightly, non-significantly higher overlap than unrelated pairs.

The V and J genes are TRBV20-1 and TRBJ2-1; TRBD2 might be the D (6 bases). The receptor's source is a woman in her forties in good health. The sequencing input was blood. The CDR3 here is CSARVGGAYNEQFF. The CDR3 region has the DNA TGCAGTGCTAGAGTGGGCGGGGCATACAATGAGCAGTTCTTC.